This TCR beta chain was profiled in a study of cytomegalovirus exposure and HLA in healthy donors. Study-wide background: The Caucasian-associated ancestry cluster held roughly 84% of 300 to 500 genotyped donors. Study results and caveats: Cytomegalovirus status was reportedly diagnosed by the classifier with high sensitivity and specificity.

Researchers ran the PCR with 60 Vbeta and 13 Jbeta primers. In the authors' workflow: It was a later analysis that counted tens of millions of unique TCR beta chains, of which 8.5 million to 12 million were shared. The data were produced by immunoSEQ multiplex PCR, yet TCRdb's version contains in-frame clones alone and is incomplete. The DNA gave D and trimming, while V, J and clone size come from that table. There are roughly 130,000 clones in the sample; approximately 80% occur only once, and approximately 5.6% lies in the top ten. Points on this clone: Its antigen remains unknown.

The source of this sequence is a woman in her thirties or forties in good health and CMV-seropositive. Input material: PBMCs.

In DNA, the CDR3 is TGTGCCAGCAGCGTTCCGGGAATGGGGTCTGGGGCCAACGTCCTGACTTTC. This sequence encodes CASSVPGMGSGANVLTF. The rearrangement joins TRBV9 to TRBJ2-6; TRBD2 is a possible D gene (5 bases). V gave up 2 bases and J gave up 1 base, with 13 bases separating them. In germline, CDR1 is SGDLS, CDR2 YYNGEE. This CDR3 is 17 amino acids long.